This T cell receptor beta chain comes out of a study of memory CD4+ T cells and cytomegalovirus serostatus. Turning to the study itself: This sample comes from healthy Belgian adults, about 10 CMV seropositive, approximately 22 seronegative. The study's findings and limits: CD4+ memory repertoires contained 67 of 164 reported CMV TCRbeta sequences.

Details on this clone: Its target is unknown.

Germline V gives CDR1 LNHDA, CDR2 SQIVND (reference sequence). Trimming left V 3 bases short and J 2 bases short, with 11 bases between. The CDR3 contains 15 residues. The sort gate was single viable CD3+CD4+CD8-CD45RO+ cells for memory CD4+ T cells. Original processing notes: Out-of-frame sequences were removed, leaving 2 million to 2.5 million distinct TCRbeta sequences. Sequencing used immunoSEQ multiplex PCR; TCRdb keeps in-frame clones, though not all of them. V, J and clone size reflect that table, while D and trimming were determined from the DNA. The sample holds tens of thousands of clones, roughly 76% seen once.

This sequence originates from an adult in good health and CMV-seropositive. Sequenced input: memory CD4+ T cells from blood. This sequence joins TRBV19 and TRBJ1-3, with TRBD1 as a possible D gene (5 bases). The chain's CDR3 is CASSIGAGPGNTIYF. The CDR3 DNA reads TGTGCCAGTAGTATCGGAGCAGGGCCTGGAAACACCATATATTTT. The entire variable domain, with the rest obtained from reference TRBV19 and TRBJ1-3, is as follows: DGGITQSPKYLFRKEGQNVTLSCEQNLNHDAMYWYRQDPGQGLRLIYYSQIVNDFQKGDIAEGYSVSREKKESFPLTVTSAQKNPTAFYLCASSIGAGPGNTIYFGEGSWLTVV.